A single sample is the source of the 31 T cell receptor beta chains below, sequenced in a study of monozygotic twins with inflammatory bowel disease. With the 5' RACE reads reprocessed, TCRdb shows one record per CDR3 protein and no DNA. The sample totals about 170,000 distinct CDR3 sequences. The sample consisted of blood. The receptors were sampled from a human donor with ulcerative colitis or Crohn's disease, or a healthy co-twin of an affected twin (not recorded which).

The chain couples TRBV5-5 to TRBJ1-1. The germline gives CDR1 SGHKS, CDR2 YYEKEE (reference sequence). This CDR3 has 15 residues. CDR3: CASSWTDGTYTEAFF.

The chain's CDR3 is CASSLAQGPGNTIYF. This chain connects TRBV5-1 to TRBJ1-3. The CDR3 is 15 amino acids. The germline V gene encodes CDR1 SGHRS and CDR2 YFSETQ.

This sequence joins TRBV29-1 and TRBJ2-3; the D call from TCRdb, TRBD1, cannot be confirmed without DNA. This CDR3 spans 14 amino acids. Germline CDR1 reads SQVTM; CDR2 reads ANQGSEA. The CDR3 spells CSAERQGVTDTQYF.

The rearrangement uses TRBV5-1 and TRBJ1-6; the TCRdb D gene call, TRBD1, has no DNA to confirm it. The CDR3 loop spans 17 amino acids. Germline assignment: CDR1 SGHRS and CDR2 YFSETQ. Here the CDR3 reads CASSPSGRGPYNSPLHF.

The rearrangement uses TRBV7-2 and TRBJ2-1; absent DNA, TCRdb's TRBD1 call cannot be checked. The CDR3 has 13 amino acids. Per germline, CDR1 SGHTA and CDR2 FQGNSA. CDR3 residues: CASSPNRPLEQFF.

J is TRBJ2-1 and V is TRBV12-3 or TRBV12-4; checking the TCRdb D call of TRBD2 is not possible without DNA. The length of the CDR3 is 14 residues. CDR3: CASSWVRLAGGLFF.

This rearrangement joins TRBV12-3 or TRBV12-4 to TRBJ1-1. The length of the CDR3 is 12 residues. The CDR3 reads CASSFENTEAFF.

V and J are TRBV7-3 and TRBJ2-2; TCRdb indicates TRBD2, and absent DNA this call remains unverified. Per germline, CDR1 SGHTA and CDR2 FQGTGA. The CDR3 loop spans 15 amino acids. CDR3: CASSLKRESPGELFF.

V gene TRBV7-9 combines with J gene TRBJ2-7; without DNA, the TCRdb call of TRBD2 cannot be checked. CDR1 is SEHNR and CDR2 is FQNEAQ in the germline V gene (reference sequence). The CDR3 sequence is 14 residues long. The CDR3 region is CASSAGTSGWGQYF.

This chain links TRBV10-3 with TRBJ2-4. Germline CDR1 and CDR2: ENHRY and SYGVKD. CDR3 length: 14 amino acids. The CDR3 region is CAISEWVAKNIQYF.

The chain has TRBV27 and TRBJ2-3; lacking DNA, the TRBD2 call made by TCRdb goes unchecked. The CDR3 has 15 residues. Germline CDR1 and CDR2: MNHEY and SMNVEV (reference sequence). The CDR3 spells CASSLMGLTTDTQYF.

The CDR3 reads CASSRGTDKSFF. V is TRBV5-1 and J is TRBJ1-1; TCRdb reports TRBD1, a call that lacks DNA to check it against. The germline CDR1 and CDR2 sequences are SGHRS and YFSETQ. There are 12 residues in the CDR3.

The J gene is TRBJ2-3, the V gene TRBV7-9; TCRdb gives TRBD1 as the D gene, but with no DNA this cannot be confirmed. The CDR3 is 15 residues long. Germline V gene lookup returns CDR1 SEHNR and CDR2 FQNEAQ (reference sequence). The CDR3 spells CASSPGQGNIDTQYF.

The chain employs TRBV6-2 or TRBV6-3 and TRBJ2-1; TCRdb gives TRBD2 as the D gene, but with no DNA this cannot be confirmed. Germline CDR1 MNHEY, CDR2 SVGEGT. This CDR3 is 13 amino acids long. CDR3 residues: CASSLAGFYEQFF.

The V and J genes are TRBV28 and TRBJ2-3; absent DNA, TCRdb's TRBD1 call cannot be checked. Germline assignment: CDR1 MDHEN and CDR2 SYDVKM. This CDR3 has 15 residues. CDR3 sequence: CASSQTGGATDTQYF.

CDR3 in amino acids: CASRALSGANVLTF. The V gene is TRBV19, the J gene TRBJ2-6; the D gene TCRdb calls, TRBD1, cannot be checked with no DNA. Per the germline V gene, CDR1 is LNHDA and CDR2 is SQIVND (reference sequence). The CDR3 loop spans 14 amino acids.

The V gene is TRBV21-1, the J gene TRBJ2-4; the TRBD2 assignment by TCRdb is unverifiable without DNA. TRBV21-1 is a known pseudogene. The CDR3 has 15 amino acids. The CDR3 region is CASRSLAGDEYIQYF.

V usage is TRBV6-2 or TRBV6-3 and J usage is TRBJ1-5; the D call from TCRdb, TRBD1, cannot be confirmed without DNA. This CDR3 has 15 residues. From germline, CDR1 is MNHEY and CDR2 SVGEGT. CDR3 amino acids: CASSYSIGGEQPQHF.

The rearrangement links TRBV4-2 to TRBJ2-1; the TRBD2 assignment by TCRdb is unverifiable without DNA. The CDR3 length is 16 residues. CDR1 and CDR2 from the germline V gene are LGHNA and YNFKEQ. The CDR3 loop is CASSPLTSGDYNEQFF.

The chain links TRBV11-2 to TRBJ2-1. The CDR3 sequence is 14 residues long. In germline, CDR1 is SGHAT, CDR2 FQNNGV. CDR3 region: CASSLDLRYNEQFF.

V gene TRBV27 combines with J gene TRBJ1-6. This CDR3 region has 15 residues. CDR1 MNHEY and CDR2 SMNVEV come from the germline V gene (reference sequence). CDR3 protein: CASSLSRGGNSPLHF.

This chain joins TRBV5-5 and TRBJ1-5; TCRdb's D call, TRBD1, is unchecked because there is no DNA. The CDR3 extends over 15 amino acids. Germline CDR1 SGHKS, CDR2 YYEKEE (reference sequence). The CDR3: CASSLYGQGDQPQHF.

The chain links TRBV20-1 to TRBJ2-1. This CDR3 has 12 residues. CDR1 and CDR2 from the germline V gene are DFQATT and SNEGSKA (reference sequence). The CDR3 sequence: CSAMTPYSEQFF.

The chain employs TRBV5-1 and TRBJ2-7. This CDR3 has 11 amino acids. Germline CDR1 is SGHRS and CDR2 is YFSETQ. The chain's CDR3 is CASSLDVEQYF.

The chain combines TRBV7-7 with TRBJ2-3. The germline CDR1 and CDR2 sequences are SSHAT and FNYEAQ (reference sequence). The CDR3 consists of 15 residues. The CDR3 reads CASSVAGASTDTQYF.

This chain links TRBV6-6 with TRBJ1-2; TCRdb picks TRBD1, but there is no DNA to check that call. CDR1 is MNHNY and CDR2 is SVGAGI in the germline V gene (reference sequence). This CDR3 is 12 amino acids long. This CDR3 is CASSPPLWWGTF.

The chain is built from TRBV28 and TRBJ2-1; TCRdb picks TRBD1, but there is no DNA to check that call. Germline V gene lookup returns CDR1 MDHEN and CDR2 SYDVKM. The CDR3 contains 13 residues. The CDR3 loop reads CASSWGRYNEQFF.

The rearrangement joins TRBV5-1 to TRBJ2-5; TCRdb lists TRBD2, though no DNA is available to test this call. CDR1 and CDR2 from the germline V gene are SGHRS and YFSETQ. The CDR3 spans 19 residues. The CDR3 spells CASSLMGSGRLREEETQYF.

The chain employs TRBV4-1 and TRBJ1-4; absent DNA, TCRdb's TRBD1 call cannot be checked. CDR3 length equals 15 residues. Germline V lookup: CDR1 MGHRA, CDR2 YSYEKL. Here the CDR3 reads CASSSPGQGVEKLFF.

This chain's CDR3 is CASSLSTHSYEQYF. The J gene is TRBJ2-7, the V gene TRBV7-2. Germline V gene data show CDR1 as SGHTA and CDR2 as FQGNSA. This CDR3 is 14 amino acids long.

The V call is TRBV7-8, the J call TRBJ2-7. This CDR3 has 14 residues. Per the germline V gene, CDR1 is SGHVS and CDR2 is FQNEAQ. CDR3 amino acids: CASSLALVGNEQYF. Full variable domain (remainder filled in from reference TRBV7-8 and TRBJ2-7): GAGVSQSPRYKVAKRGQDVALRCDPISGHVSLFWYQQALGQGPEFLTYFQNEAQLDKSGLPSDRFFAERPEGSVSTLKIQRTQQEDSAVYLCASSLALVGNEQYFGPGTRLTVT.